This is a list of T cell receptor beta chains from one sample in a study of T cells after yellow fever vaccination. In TCRdb, the 5' RACE reads were re-called with MiXCR into one record per CDR3 protein. The sample carries around 300,000 distinct CDR3 sequences, about 4.5% recorded once. The source was PBMCs, collected 15 days after the yellow fever booster vaccination. The source is a man between 18 and 35 years old who received the YFV17D yellow fever vaccine. The CDR3 runs from the conserved cysteine through the conserved F or W. D genes are given only for firm matches. Not every row has a clone size; where given, it reads once, few, many or a size class.

CDR3: CASSTPPGEGSPLHF; DNA: TGTGCCAGCAGCACCCCGCCGGGGGAAGGGTCACCCCTCCACTTT; D: -; J: TRBJ1-6; size: -; V: TRBV2
CDR3: CSAADGIEAFF; DNA: TGCAGTGCAGCTGACGGGATTGAAGCTTTCTTT; D: -; J: TRBJ1-1; size: many; V: TRBV20-1
CDR3: CSARSRRGSYEQYF; DNA: TGCAGTGCTAGATCACGACGGGGATCGTACGAGCAGTACTTC; D: -; J: TRBJ2-7; size: -; V: TRBV20-1
CDR3: CSARGGDTQYF; DNA: TGCAGTGCTAGAGGGGGAGATACGCAGTATTTT; D: -; J: TRBJ2-3; size: many; V: TRBV20-1
CDR3: CSARVGSSYNEQFF; DNA: TGCAGTGCTAGAGTAGGTAGCTCCTACAATGAGCAGTTCTTC; D: -; J: TRBJ2-1; size: many; V: TRBV20-1
CDR3: CASRLAVGPTDTQYF; DNA: TGTGCCAGCAGGCTGGCGGTTGGGCCGACAGATACGCAGTATTTT; D: -; J: TRBJ2-3; size: few; V: TRBV7-2
CDR3: CASSSPGVGQPQHF; DNA: TGTGCCAGCAGTTCCCCTGGGGTGGGACAGCCCCAGCATTTT; D: -; J: TRBJ1-5; size: few; V: TRBV27
CDR3: CASSIIFREDQPQHF; DNA: TGTGCCAGTAGTATAATATTCAGGGAGGATCAGCCCCAGCATTTT; D: -; J: TRBJ1-5; size: few; V: TRBV19
CDR3: CASSPNPDRGLGGTGELFF; DNA: TGCGCCAGCAGCCCTAACCCGGACAGGGGGCTAGGCGGCACCGGGGAGCTGTTTTTT; D: TRBD1; J: TRBJ2-2; size: many; V: TRBV5-1
CDR3: CASSPPGLAGKETQYF; DNA: TGTGCCAGCAGCCCGCCGGGACTAGCGGGGAAAGAGACCCAGTACTTC; D: TRBD2; J: TRBJ2-5; size: many; V: TRBV7-9
CDR3: CASSVVTGSTYNEQFF; DNA: TGTGCCAGCAGCGTAGTTACAGGGTCGACCTACAATGAGCAGTTCTTC; D: -; J: TRBJ2-1; size: many; V: TRBV9
CDR3: CASSPGNGRGTDTQYF; DNA: TGTGCCAGCAGCCCGGGAAATGGGAGGGGCACAGATACGCAGTATTTT; D: TRBD2; J: TRBJ2-3; size: many; V: TRBV7-6
CDR3: CSARGASTSGEYNEQFF; DNA: TGCAGTGCTCGGGGGGCCTCGACTAGCGGGGAATACAATGAGCAGTTCTTC; D: TRBD2; J: TRBJ2-1; size: many; V: TRBV20-1
CDR3: CASSRTSVDTQYF; DNA: TGTGCCAGCAGCCGGACTAGCGTGGATACGCAGTATTTT; D: TRBD2; J: TRBJ2-3; size: many; V: TRBV7-3
CDR3: CAPPVWGGTYEQYF; DNA: TGTGCCCCCCCGGTCTGGGGCGGTACCTACGAGCAGTACTTC; D: -; J: TRBJ2-7; size: few; V: TRBV7-9
CDR3: CASSAGQGHGYTF; DNA: TGTGCCAGCAGCGCAGGACAGGGACATGGCTACACCTTC; D: TRBD1; J: TRBJ1-2; size: many; V: TRBV7-9
CDR3: CASSYGQVYGYTF; DNA: TGTGCCAGCAGTTACGGACAGGTCTATGGCTACACCTTC; D: TRBD1; J: TRBJ1-2; size: many; V: TRBV6-5
CDR3: CAWSRSSNQPQHF; DNA: TGTGCCTGGAGTAGAAGTAGCAATCAGCCCCAGCATTTT; D: -; J: TRBJ1-5; size: -; V: TRBV30